One sample yielded the 32 T cell receptor beta chains listed below, sequenced in a study of T-cell reconstitution after alpha-beta-depleted transplantation in children. Using unique molecular identifiers, the investigators prepared the TCRbeta library. TCRdb redid the calling of the PCR reads with MiXCR, one entry per CDR3 protein. Here the sample spans under 140,000 distinct CDR3 sequences, over 9% being singletons. The sample consisted of PBMCs from the stem cell graft donor, taken from the stem cell graft. All receptors come from a human donor who donated a stem cell graft to a child with acute lymphoblastic leukemia.

The table lists this clonotype with many counts. The junction does not match germline at one end; this may be a read error. J is TRBJ2-1 and V is TRBV20-1; 9 bases are shared with TRBD2. CDR3 length equals 14 residues. CDR1 is DFQATT, CDR2 SNEGSKA, per germline (reference sequence). In DNA, the CDR3 is TGCAGTTCTAGCGGGGCCAAGAACTACAATGAGCAGTTCTTC. Translation gives CSSSGAKNYNEQFF.

For this clonotype: Being one base from a much bigger clone, this may be a read error. The chain is built from TRBV7-3 and TRBJ1-2, with 7 bases fitting TRBD1. This CDR3 is 13 amino acids long. The germline gives CDR1 SGHTA, CDR2 FQGTGA. The CDR3 DNA reads as TGTGCCAGCAGCTACGCGACAGGGATGGGCTTCACCTTC. Amino acid sequence: CASSYATGMGFTF.

The chain is built from TRBV2 and TRBJ2-1; TRBD2 is a possible D gene (6 bases). Trimming cost V 3 bases and J 4 bases, with 16 bases left between them. The CDR3 covers 16 residues. The germline CDR1 and CDR2 sequences are SNHLY and FYNNEI. CDR3: CASSDRVPTRYNEQFF. DNA for the CDR3: TGTGCCAGCAGTGACAGGGTACCGACTAGGTACAATGAGCAGTTCTTC.

This clonotype showed up many times. The chain carries TRBV30 and TRBJ2-3; 11 bases line up with TRBD2. Trimming at V came to 3 bases and at J to 3 bases, leaving 8 bases not matched to a gene. The CDR3 spans 16 residues. Germline CDR1 is GTSNPN and CDR2 is SVGIG (reference sequence). This CDR3 is CAWSLAGGFRTDTQYF. CDR3 DNA sequence: TGTGCCTGGAGCTTAGCGGGGGGGTTCCGGACAGATACGCAGTATTTT.

V gene TRBV7-2 combines with J gene TRBJ2-6; no firm D call. V was cut by 5 bases and J by 1 base, with 9 bases left in between. Germline CDR1 reads SGHTA; CDR2 reads FQGNSA. CDR3 length: 15 amino acids. The CDR3 sequence: CASSPSWSGANVLTF. The CDR3 nucleotides read TGTGCCAGCAGCCCCAGTTGGTCTGGGGCCAACGTCCTGACTTTC.

This chain connects TRBV5-4 to TRBJ2-2, with 11 nucleotides matching TRBD2. This CDR3 spans 16 amino acids. The junction had 5 bases not matched to a gene; V was cut back by 5 bases and J by 2 bases. Germline CDR1 reads SGHNT; CDR2 reads YYREEE (reference sequence). CDR3: CASRDLAGGNTGELFF. As DNA, the CDR3 is TGTGCCAGCAGAGATCTAGCGGGAGGAAACACCGGGGAGCTGTTTTTT.

This clonotype was picked up many times. The rearrangement joins TRBV7-8 to TRBJ2-7; D remains ambiguous. The germline gives CDR1 SGHVS, CDR2 FQNEAQ. The germline V and J ends were trimmed by 8 bases and 5 bases, with 13 bases remaining between them. The CDR3 covers 12 residues. The chain's CDR3 is CASWLDGDEQYF. The CDR3 DNA reads TGTGCCAGCTGGTTGGATGGGGACGAGCAGTACTTC.

This clonotype has a count of ten or more. The chain recombines TRBV7-2 with TRBJ1-5; D unclear. The CDR3 is 14 amino acids. Trimming removed 5 bases at V and 0 bases at J, with 8 bases between. The germline gives CDR1 SGHTA, CDR2 FQGNSA. The CDR3 protein is CASSLSNSNQPQHF. Here the CDR3 DNA reads TGTGCCAGCAGCCTCAGTAATAGCAATCAGCCCCAGCATTTT.

Notes on this clonotype: A much larger clone lies a single base off, so this may be a read error. The chain joins TRBV20-1 to TRBJ2-7, with D hard to call. The V gene lost 6 bases and the J gene lost 3 bases, with 12 bases spanning the gap. CDR3 length equals 12 residues. Per germline, CDR1 DFQATT and CDR2 SNEGSKA (reference sequence). The CDR3 loop is CSARITLYEQYF. As DNA, the CDR3 is TGCAGTGCCAGGATCACCCTCTACGAGCAGTACTTC.

This clonotype has ten or more counts. The DNA of the CDR3 is TGCGCCAGCAGCAAAGGAGGAAGAGGCTATAATTCACCCCTCCACTTT. It yields the protein CASSKGGRGYNSPLHF. This sequence joins TRBV4-3 and TRBJ1-6; unclear D gene. Trimming removed 5 bases from V and 3 bases from J, with 14 bases in between. Germline CDR1 LGHNA, CDR2 YSLEER. The CDR3 length is 16 residues.

This clonotype was seen at least ten times. The genes are TRBV11-1 and TRBJ2-4; 8 bases match TRBD2. Germline assignment: CDR1 SGHAT and CDR2 FQDESV (reference sequence). Trimming took 5 bases from V and 1 from J; bases not matched to a gene: 13. The CDR3 has 18 amino acids. The CDR3 nucleotides read TGTGCCAGCAGCCAAAAGAGGCGGGCTAGCGGGGCCAAAAACATTCAGTACTTC. Its translation: CASSQKRRASGAKNIQYF.

At least ten counts were recorded for this clonotype. This rearrangement joins TRBV20-1 to TRBJ2-3, with D possibly being TRBD2 (6 bases). Germline V gene lookup returns CDR1 DFQATT and CDR2 SNEGSKA (reference sequence). V shed 3 bases and J shed 3 bases, with 10 bases lying between them. The CDR3 loop spans 13 amino acids. The CDR3 region has the DNA TGCAGTGCTAGCTTGGAGGGAACAGATACGCAGTATTTT. It encodes CSASLEGTDTQYF.

In its sample, this clonotype was seen many times. This chain connects TRBV6-5 to TRBJ2-5; TRBD1 is a possible D gene (5 bases). CDR3 length: 14 residues. Germline CDR1 MNHEY, CDR2 SVGAGI. Trimming shortened V by 0 bases and J by 4 bases, and 9 bases separated the two germline ends. In nucleotides, the CDR3 is TGTGCCAGCAGTTACTCGATAGGGGTAGAGACCCAGTACTTC. Translated, it gives CASSYSIGVETQYF.

For this clonotype: This clone may be a read error of a much larger clone one base away. The V call is TRBV5-1, the J call TRBJ2-5; D unresolved. The CDR3 runs 12 residues. Germline-derived CDR1 and CDR2 are SGHRS and YFSETQ. V lost 0 bases, J lost 5 bases, and 5 bases lay in between. CDR3 amino acids: CASSLEVETQYF. CDR3 DNA sequence: TGCGCCAGCAGCTTGGAGGTGGAGACCCAGTACTTC.

On this clonotype itself: A much bigger clone sits one base away, suggesting this may be a read error. The chain employs TRBV29-1 and TRBJ1-4; the D gene is possibly TRBD1 (5 bases). Germline V gene data show CDR1 as SQVTM and CDR2 as ANQGSEA. Trimming cost V 5 bases and J 0 bases, with 10 bases left between them. This CDR3 has 14 residues. This chain's CDR3 is CSVLTVATNEKLFF. CDR3 bases: TGCAGCGTTCTGACAGTTGCAACTAATGAAAAACTGTTTTTT.

This clonotype was seen at least ten times. V gene TRBV10-3 combines with J gene TRBJ1-2; tentative D call: TRBD1 (6 bases). The CDR3 contains 14 residues. Looked up from germline, CDR1 is ENHRY and CDR2 is SYGVKD. Trimming pared 4 bases from V and 0 bases from J, leaving 9 bases between. The CDR3 DNA reads as TGTGCCATCAGTGCGGACAGCCCTAACTATGGCTACACCTTC. It yields the protein CAISADSPNYGYTF.

The sample holds many counts of this clonotype. The genes are TRBV6-2 or TRBV6-3 and TRBJ1-5; TRBD1 might be the D (6 bases). V was cut by 6 bases and J by 2 bases, with 20 bases left in between. CDR3 size: 17 residues. CDR1 and CDR2 (germline): MNHEY, SVGEGT. The CDR3 DNA reads TGTGCCAGCAGGGTTAGGTCGGCAGGGGTGGGCAATCAGCCCCAGCATTTT. Encoded protein: CASRVRSAGVGNQPQHF.

This clonotype has at least ten counts. The chain recombines TRBV20-1 with TRBJ2-4, with no clear D. CDR1 is DFQATT and CDR2 is SNEGSKA in the germline V gene (reference sequence). V lost 5 bases and J 0 bases, leaving 11 bases between the germline ends. This CDR3 region has 14 residues. The CDR3 nucleotides are TGCAGTGCTCCGGGCCTGGAAGCCAAAAACATTCAGTACTTC. Its protein product is CSAPGLEAKNIQYF.

This clonotype has ten or more counts. V and J are TRBV29-1 and TRBJ2-7; 7 bases map to TRBD1. CDR1 is SQVTM, CDR2 ANQGSEA, per germline. V trimming: 7 bases; J trimming: 3 bases; junction bases outside the gene matches: 6. This CDR3 has 12 residues. CDR3 in DNA: TGCAGCGGGATGACAGGGAACTACGAGCAGTACTTC. As protein: CSGMTGNYEQYF.

This clonotype showed up many times. The chain employs TRBV5-1 and TRBJ2-4; TRBD1 matches at 9 bases. The CDR3 contains 14 residues. The V and J ends lost 3 bases and 7 bases, in that order; junction bases with no gene match: 5. CDR1 and CDR2 (germline): SGHRS, YFSETQ. Written as DNA, the CDR3 is TGCGCCAGCAGCTCGGGACAGGGAGGGAACATTCAGTACTTC. Its protein product is CASSSGQGGNIQYF.

The table lists this clonotype with many counts. V and J are TRBV5-1 and TRBJ1-1; TRBD1 is a possible D gene (5 bases). The CDR3 covers 14 residues. Germline lookup yields CDR1 SGHRS and CDR2 YFSETQ. V dropped 6 bases and J dropped 1 base, with 13 bases sitting between them. The CDR3 nucleotides are TGCGCCAGCACCGGGGGGGGTTGGAACACTGAAGCTTTCTTT. This codes for CASTGGGWNTEAFF.

Many counts were recorded for this clonotype. The chain recombines TRBV5-1 with TRBJ1-5; the match to TRBD1 covers 7 bases. This CDR3 contains 16 residues. Germline CDR1 is SGHRS and CDR2 is YFSETQ. V was pared by 3 bases and J by 7 bases, with 13 bases of the junction left unmatched. DNA for the CDR3: TGCGCCAGCAGCTCTCCACAGGGGATCCGGGACCAGCCCCAGCATTTT. Its protein is CASSSPQGIRDQPQHF.

This clonotype was seen at least ten times. The chain links TRBV19 to TRBJ2-7; no reliable D call. In germline, CDR1 is LNHDA, CDR2 SQIVND (reference sequence). The CDR3 covers 11 residues. Trimming shortened V by 3 bases and J by 8 bases, and 8 bases separated the two germline ends. This CDR3 reads CASSMGMKQYF. The CDR3 coding sequence is TGTGCCAGTAGTATGGGGATGAAGCAGTACTTC.

This clonotype was detected many times. This chain links TRBV12-3 or TRBV12-4 with TRBJ2-7; TRBD1 or TRBD2 may be the D gene (5 bases each). Trimming removed 4 bases from V and 2 bases from J, with 15 bases in between. CDR3 length: 15 residues. The CDR3: CASSSRNGATYEQYF. In DNA, the CDR3 is TGTGCCAGCAGTTCAAGAAACGGGGCGACCTACGAGCAGTACTTC.

This clonotype was recorded at least ten times. V usage is TRBV12-3 or TRBV12-4 and J usage is TRBJ2-3, with TRBD1 matching over 8 bases. The V segment lost 6 bases and the J segment 0 bases; nucleotides outside the gene matches: 14. CDR3 length: 18 amino acids. CDR3 loop: CASRTGVGGIPSTDTQYF. DNA for the CDR3: TGTGCCAGCAGGACAGGGGTCGGCGGCATTCCAAGCACAGATACGCAGTATTTT.

In its sample, this clonotype was seen many times. The V call is TRBV29-1, the J call TRBJ2-7; the D gene could be TRBD1 or TRBD2 (6 bases each). Trimming took off 5 bases at V and 3 bases at J, with 11 bases between the two ends. The CDR3 runs 12 residues. Germline-derived CDR1 and CDR2 are SQVTM and ANQGSEA. This CDR3 is CSVRLGGYEQYF. CDR3 DNA sequence: TGCAGCGTTCGACTAGGGGGCTACGAGCAGTACTTC.

At least ten counts were recorded for this clonotype. The chain carries TRBV7-8 and TRBJ2-7, with 7 positions matching TRBD2. The V gene end was trimmed by 1 base and the J gene end by 2 bases; junction bases not matched to a gene: 5. Germline CDR1 is SGHVS and CDR2 is FQNEAQ. The CDR3 is 15 residues long. CDR3 sequence: CASSLVSGDPYEQYF. The CDR3 DNA reads as TGTGCCAGCAGCTTAGTCAGCGGGGACCCCTACGAGCAGTACTTC.

There are many counts of this clonotype. The chain carries TRBV20-1 and TRBJ2-3; D unresolved. V dropped 3 bases and J dropped 4 bases, with 20 bases sitting between them. CDR3 length: 16 amino acids. Germline CDR1 is DFQATT and CDR2 is SNEGSKA (reference sequence). The CDR3 region has the DNA TGCAGTGCTAGTCCACCTTTTGACGGCGACGCAGATACGCAGTATTTT. This sequence encodes CSASPPFDGDADTQYF.

This clonotype came up many times. The V gene is TRBV12-3 or TRBV12-4, the J gene TRBJ2-3; 8 bases agree with TRBD1. V dropped 6 bases and J dropped 1; count of bases not matched to a gene: 3. This CDR3 is 14 amino acids long. The DNA for the CDR3 is TGTGCCAGCAGGGGGACAGGCCGCACAGATACGCAGTATTTT. Translating gives CASRGTGRTDTQYF.

This clonotype was observed a single time. The J gene is TRBJ2-7, the V gene TRBV5-1; 10 nucleotides align to TRBD2. The CDR3 length is 14 residues. The trim removed 6 bases at V and 7 bases at J, leaving 10 bases unmatched. Looked up from germline, CDR1 is SGHRS and CDR2 is YFSETQ. CDR3 DNA: TGCGCCAGCACGGGAGGACTAGCGGACGGGGAGCAGTACTTC. Amino acid sequence: CASTGGLADGEQYF.

This clonotype has ten or more counts. CDR3 coding DNA: TGCGCCAGCAGCTTGGCATCGTGGAGGGGGACCCAGTACTTC. Protein sequence: CASSLASWRGTQYF. The chain combines TRBV5-1 with TRBJ2-5, with D perhaps TRBD2 (6 bases). Trimming took off 0 bases at V and 7 bases at J, with 13 bases between the two ends. CDR1 and CDR2 (germline): SGHRS, YFSETQ. The CDR3 is made up of 14 amino acids.

This clonotype appeared many times. The chain combines TRBV10-3 with TRBJ2-1, with D tentatively TRBD1 or TRBD2 (6 bases each). Trimming removed 0 bases at V and 8 bases at J, with 29 bases between. CDR1 and CDR2 from the germline V gene are ENHRY and SYGVKD. The CDR3 spans 20 residues. In DNA form, the CDR3 reads TGTGCCATCAGTGAGTCAAGTGGGGGGCTTTCCGTGGGCCATCTCGATGAGCAGTTCTTC. Its translation: CAISESSGGLSVGHLDEQFF.